This T cell receptor beta chain comes out of a study of blood T cell repertoires in COVID-19. For the study at large: Acute and convalescent COVID-19 specimens originated in the United States, Italy and Spain. T cells, B-cell-depleted T cells, or PBMCs supplied cDNA or gDNA.

Authors' data handling: Estimates of nucleated cell counts were drawn from the amplification of reference gene primers. Assay used: immunoSEQ multiplex PCR; TCRdb lists only in-frame clones, some missing. The D gene and trimming were derived from the DNA, and the V and J assignments and clone size from that table. The sample holds 65,000 to 95,000 clones, around three quarters seen once. The TCR was taken from a man aged 45 to 65 with active or convalescent COVID-19. Sequenced: peripheral blood.

The CDR3: CASSERGQVTEAFF. DNA for the CDR3: TGTGCCAGCAGTGAAAGGGGGCAGGTCACTGAAGCTTTCTTT. The rearrangement uses TRBV2 and TRBJ1-1; TRBD1 matches at 7 bases. J was trimmed by 4 bases and V by 2 bases; bases with no gene match: 4. The CDR3 contains 14 residues. Germline V lookup: CDR1 SNHLY, CDR2 FYNNEI. Combining the CDR3 with reference TRBV2 and TRBJ1-1 gives the whole variable domain EPEVTQTPSHQVTQMGQEVILRCVPISNHLYFYWYRQILGQKVEFLVSFYNNEISEKSEIFDDQFSVERPDGSNFTLKIRSTKLEDSAMYFCASSERGQVTEAFFGQGTRLTVV.